These 14 T cell receptor beta chains came from one sample sequenced in a study of cytomegalovirus exposure and HLA in healthy donors. With 60 Vbeta and 13 Jbeta primers, the PCR was carried out. The protocol was immunoSEQ multiplex PCR, while the TCRdb copy is restricted to in-frame clones and leaves out a portion. The sample has 150,000 to 200,000 clones; 79% are singletons. The material sequenced was PBMCs. The receptor source for this set is a woman aged 45-60 years in good health and CMV-seronegative.

The rearrangement joins TRBV6-6 to TRBJ2-1; D perhaps matches TRBD2 (7 bases). The CDR3 has 16 residues. V lost 4 bases and J lost 10, with 23 bases in between. CDR1 is MNHNY, CDR2 SVGAGI, per germline (reference sequence). The CDR3 DNA reads TGTGCCAGCAGTTCGATGGTAGGGGGGCTGGGGGGGGAGCAGTTCTTC. It specifies CASSSMVGGLGGEQFF.

This sequence joins TRBV5-4 and TRBJ2-2; possibly TRBD2 for D (5 bases). CDR1 is SGHNT, CDR2 YYREEE, per germline (reference sequence). CDR3 size: 12 residues. The V end lost 7 bases, the J end lost 6 bases, and 10 bases lay between the germline ends. DNA of the CDR3: TGTGCCAGCGCCACGGGATCCGGGGAGCTGTTTTTT. It specifies CASATGSGELFF. Full variable domain (remainder filled in from reference TRBV5-4 and TRBJ2-2): ETGVTQSPTHLIKTRGQQVTLRCSSQSGHNTVSWYQQALGQGPQFIFQYYREEENGRGNFPPRFSGLQFPNYSSELNVNALELDDSALYLCASATGSGELFFGEGSRLTVL.

This chain connects TRBV7-2 to TRBJ1-4; D possibly corresponds to TRBD1 (5 bases). From germline, CDR1 is SGHTA and CDR2 FQGNSA. The germline V and J ends were trimmed by 4 bases and 7 bases, with 13 bases remaining between them. There are 14 residues in the CDR3. CDR3 loop: CASSSLGGSEKLFF. In DNA, the CDR3 is TGTGCCAGCAGCTCATTGGGGGGAAGTGAAAAACTGTTTTTT.

Turning to this clone: The junction differs from germline at one of its ends, possibly a read error. The V and J genes are TRBV5-1 and TRBJ2-3, with 11 bases that match TRBD2. Germline values: CDR1 SGHRS, CDR2 YFSETQ. CDR3 length equals 16 residues. The CDR3 DNA reads as TGCGCCGGCAGCCATAGTAGCGGGAGGGTCACAGATACGCAGTATTTT. Its protein is CAGSHSSGRVTDTQYF.

This chain connects TRBV13 to TRBJ1-1; D not resolved. The germline gives CDR1 PRHDT, CDR2 FYEKMQ (reference sequence). This CDR3 has 16 amino acids. V was clipped by 4 bases and J by 2 bases, with 17 bases between them. CDR3 region: CASSSRETPRNTEAFF. The CDR3 DNA follows: TGTGCCAGCAGCTCCCGGGAAACCCCCAGAAACACTGAAGCTTTCTTT.

CDR3 region: CASSSQNQPQHF. CDR3 coding DNA: TGTGCCAGCAGTTCCCAAAATCAGCCCCAGCATTTT. V usage is TRBV6-6 and J usage is TRBJ1-5; no firm D call. The CDR3 totals 12 residues. CDR1 MNHNY and CDR2 SVGAGI come from the germline V gene (reference sequence). V lost 4 bases and J 4 bases, leaving 5 bases between the germline ends.

The V and J genes are TRBV5-6 and TRBJ2-7; TRBD1 matches 7 bases. With 7 bases clipped from V and 4 bases from J, the junction kept 14 bases outside the gene matches. The CDR3 has 15 residues. Germline lookup yields CDR1 SGHDT and CDR2 YYEEEE. CDR3 residues: CASGESGQATYEQYF. The CDR3 nucleotides read TGTGCCAGCGGAGAATCTGGACAGGCCACGTACGAGCAGTACTTC.

This clone was observed a handful of times. This chain connects TRBV28 to TRBJ2-5; TRBD2 might be the D (7 bases). Germline CDR1 and CDR2: MDHEN and SYDVKM. Between the trimmed V and J ends, which lost 4 bases and 7 bases, there was a span of 28 bases. The CDR3 has 18 residues. Written as DNA, the CDR3 is TGTGCCAGCAGTTCCCCGAGGGGGAGGGACCATTCCACGACGACCCAGTACTTC. It translates to CASSSPRGRDHSTTTQYF.

CDR3 DNA: TGCGCCAGCAGCTTGAGTGTAGTCGGAGGGGGCTTAGAGACCCAGTACTTC. The encoded protein is CASSLSVVGGGLETQYF. The rearrangement links TRBV5-1 to TRBJ2-5, with a weak D call TRBD1 (7 bases). Per germline, CDR1 SGHRS and CDR2 YFSETQ. The CDR3 runs to 17 residues. V lost 1 base, J lost 4 bases, and 20 bases lay in between. The variable domain in full, completed from reference TRBV5-1 and TRBJ2-5, reads KAGVTQTPRYLIKTRGQQVTLSCSPISGHRSVSWYQQTPGQGLQFLFEYFSETQRNKGNFPGRFSGRQFSNSRSEMNVSTLELGDSALYLCASSLSVVGGGLETQYFGPGTRLLVL.

This clone has only a few counts. V is TRBV10-2 and J is TRBJ1-1; D is undetermined. The CDR3 length is 12 residues. Trimming pared 0 bases from V and 5 bases from J, leaving 4 bases between. In germline, CDR1 is WSHSY, CDR2 SAAADI. The CDR3 reads CASSESPTEAFF. In DNA, the CDR3 is TGCGCCAGCAGTGAGTCTCCTACTGAAGCTTTCTTT.

The chain combines TRBV7-3 with TRBJ2-7; 7 nucleotides match TRBD1. The CDR3 runs 14 residues. V gave up 2 bases and J gave up 7 bases; unmatched junction bases: 8. Germline V lookup: CDR1 SGHTA, CDR2 FQGTGA. The CDR3 coding sequence is TGTGCCAGCAGCTTATTTGGGACAGTAACTGAGCAGTACTTC. This gives the protein CASSLFGTVTEQYF. The full variable domain, rest sourced from reference TRBV7-3 and TRBJ2-7, is GAGVSQTPSNKVTEKGKYVELRCDPISGHTALYWYRQSLGQGPEFLIYFQGTGAADDSGLPNDRFFAVRPEGSVSTLKIQRTERGDSAVYLCASSLFGTVTEQYFGPGTRLTVT.

J is TRBJ2-3 and V is TRBV7-9; the match to TRBD2 covers 7 bases. There are 16 residues in the CDR3. Unmatched junction bases numbered 8, after V lost 1 base and J lost 4 bases. In germline, CDR1 is SEHNR, CDR2 FQNEAQ (reference sequence). The CDR3 loop is CASSLGGSGKADTQYF. Written as DNA, the CDR3 is TGTGCCAGCAGCTTAGGAGGCAGCGGGAAGGCAGATACGCAGTATTTT. The variable domain in full, completed from reference TRBV7-9 and TRBJ2-3, reads DTGVSQNPRHKITKRGQNVTFRCDPISEHNRLYWYRQTLGQGPEFLTYFQNEAQLEKSRLLSDRFSAERPKGSFSTLEIQRTEQGDSAMYLCASSLGGSGKADTQYFGPGTRLTVL.

The chain links TRBV4-1 to TRBJ2-1, with 11 bases lining up with TRBD2. The CDR3 is 18 residues long. CDR1 is MGHRA, CDR2 YSYEKL, per germline. Trimming cost V 0 bases and J 5 bases; bases outside gene matches: 9. This CDR3 reads CASSQEELGLAANNEQFF. In DNA form, the CDR3 reads TGCGCCAGCAGCCAAGAGGAATTGGGACTAGCGGCTAACAATGAGCAGTTCTTC.

There are a few counts of this clone. The V call is TRBV19, the J call TRBJ1-5; 10 bases match TRBD1. V lost 5 bases and J lost 7; bases outside the gene matches: 20. This CDR3 is 19 amino acids long. Germline CDR1 is LNHDA and CDR2 is SQIVND (reference sequence). The CDR3 loop reads CASSRGAPGQGSSGQPQHF. As DNA, the CDR3 is TGTGCCAGTAGTCGGGGGGCCCCGGGACAGGGGTCGTCAGGGCAGCCCCAGCATTTT.